The TCR beta chain under discussion was sequenced for a study of blood T cell repertoires in COVID-19. Study-level background: T cells, B-cell-depleted T cells, or PBMCs provided the cDNA or gDNA that served as material.

Patients from Seattle were sampled longitudinally, starting during active infection. Original methodology: Quantification of nucleated cells was approximated via reference gene primer amplification. TCRdb's copy holds only in-frame clones and misses some; the assay was immunoSEQ multiplex PCR. D and trimming come from the DNA, and the V and J calls and clone size come from that table. This sample has almost 300,000 clones; roughly nine tenths occur once, and the top ten carry 11%. The specimen sequenced was peripheral blood. The TCR was taken from a woman in her twenties or thirties with COVID-19, enrolled during active disease.

In nucleotides, the CDR3 is TGCGCCAGCAGGGCGGGAGGGGCTGGTACGCAGTATTTT. Translation: CASRAGGAGTQYF. This sequence joins TRBV10-1 and TRBJ2-3; 9 nucleotides align to TRBD2. Germline CDR1 reads WNHNN; CDR2 reads SYGVQD (reference sequence). V shed 6 bases, J shed 8 bases, and the junction held 6 bases outside the gene matches. The CDR3 consists of 13 residues.